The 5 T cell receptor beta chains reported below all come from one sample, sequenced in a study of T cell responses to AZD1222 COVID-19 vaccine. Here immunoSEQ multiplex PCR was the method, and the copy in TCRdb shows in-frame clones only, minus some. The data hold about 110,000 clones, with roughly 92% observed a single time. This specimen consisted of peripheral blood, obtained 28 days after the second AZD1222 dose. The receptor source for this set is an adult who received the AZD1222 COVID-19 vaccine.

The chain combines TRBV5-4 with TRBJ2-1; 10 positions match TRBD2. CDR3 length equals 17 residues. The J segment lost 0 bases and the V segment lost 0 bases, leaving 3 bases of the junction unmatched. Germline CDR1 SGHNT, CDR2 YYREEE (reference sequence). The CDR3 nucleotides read TGTGCCAGCAGCTTGGCGCCTAGCGGGGGCTCCTACAATGAGCAGTTCTTC. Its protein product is CASSLAPSGGSYNEQFF.

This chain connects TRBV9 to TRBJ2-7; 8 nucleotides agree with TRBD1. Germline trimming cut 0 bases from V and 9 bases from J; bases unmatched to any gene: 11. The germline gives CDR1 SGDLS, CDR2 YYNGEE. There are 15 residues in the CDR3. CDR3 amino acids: CASSVGTGRNGRQYF. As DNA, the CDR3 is TGTGCCAGCAGCGTAGGGACAGGGCGAAACGGGAGGCAGTACTTC.

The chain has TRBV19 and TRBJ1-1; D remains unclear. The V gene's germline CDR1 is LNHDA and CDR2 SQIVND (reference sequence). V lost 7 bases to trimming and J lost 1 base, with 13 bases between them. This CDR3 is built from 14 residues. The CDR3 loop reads CASTPQLGNTEAFF. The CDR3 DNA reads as TGTGCCAGTACCCCCCAGCTCGGGAACACTGAAGCTTTCTTT.

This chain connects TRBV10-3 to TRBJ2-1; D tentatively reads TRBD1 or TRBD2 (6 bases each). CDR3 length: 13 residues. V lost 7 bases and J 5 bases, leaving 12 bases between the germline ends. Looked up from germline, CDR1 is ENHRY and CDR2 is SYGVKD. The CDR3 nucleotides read TGTGCCATCAATCCCGGGGGCCACAATGAGCAGTTCTTC. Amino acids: CAINPGGHNEQFF.

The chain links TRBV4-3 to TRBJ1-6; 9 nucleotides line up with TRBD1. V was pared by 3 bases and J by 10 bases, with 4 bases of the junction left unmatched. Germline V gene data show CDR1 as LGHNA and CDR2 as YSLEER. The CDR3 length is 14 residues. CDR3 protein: CASSQGTGRSPLHF. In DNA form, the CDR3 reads TGCGCCAGCAGCCAGGGGACAGGGCGGTCACCCCTCCACTTT.